This T cell receptor beta chain was sequenced during a study of T cell responses to AZD1222 COVID-19 vaccine (dated by TCRdb to the early 2020s). With regard to the full study: AZD1222 recipients with second doses at about 4 weeks or about 12 weeks were pooled, because spike-specific TCR depth and breadth did not differ between schedules. TCR sequencing was performed for over 230 trial participants, of whom some 200 were given two doses of AZD1222 and around 25 were given two doses of MenACWY control vaccine. Enrollment into the trials was organized by age into subgroups of 18-55, 56-69 and 70-plus years, and those subgroups contained approximately 150, 30 and 60 TCR-sequenced participants, respectively. What the study reported, not specific to this receptor: Epitopes outside the regions mutated in the B.1.351 and B.1.1.7 variants were reportedly recognized by nearly half of the unique spike-specific TCRs. The whole spike protein was spanned by vaccine-associated CD4 TCRs, and dominant responses were seen in regions 160-218 and 743-854. Spike-specific TCR breadth and depth rose significantly after two AZD1222 doses compared with day 0 and with MenACWY recipients. In the small 56-69-year group, the increase in depth fell short of significance, most likely because of low power. Because no day 14 peak-response samples were available, the repertoires could be characterized only after the peak T cell response. Most participants were white British and females outnumbered males, and the authors suggested that clonal diversity may have been underestimated. Only six or seven AZD1222 recipients were SARS-CoV-2 seropositive at baseline, limiting conclusions about previously exposed vaccinees.

There are 14 amino acids in the CDR3, from cysteine to phenylalanine inclusive. The read is trimmed to its CDR3 DNA, 42 bases read in frame from base 1. The junction carries 14 bases between V and J, which are trimmed by 4 bases and 4 bases respectively. Looking up the germline V gene yields CDR1 MNHEY and CDR2 SVGAGI. What this sample's time point label stands for: baseline before first vaccination. Samples from vaccinated people were obtained from the UK trials COV001 and COV002, which included a single-blind randomized controlled phase 2/3 trial of AZD1222 (ChAdOx1 nCoV-19) in healthy adults. Trial participant PBMC samples were collected at day 0 and day 28 after the second dose for TCRbeta chain sequencing. In regard to this clone: Its binding antigen is unknown. There are no base qualities to consult, and no much larger clone falls within one base.

The CDR3 regions of human TCRbeta chains were analyzed by immunosequencing. The source study handled its data this way. Repertoire TCRs were matched against a reference library of SARS-CoV-2-specific TCRs generated with the MIRA antigen-specificity platform. Breadth was defined as the fraction of unique TCRs that were SARS-CoV-2-associated, and depth was defined as the fraction of total T cells that were SARS-CoV-2-associated. Using the MIRA data, each spike-specific TCR was assigned both to the spike region to which the TCR was reactive and to a CD4 or CD8 class. Log10-transformed breadth and depth values were compared by one-way ANOVA with Sidak's multiple comparisons tests. Here the immuneACCESS table is served through TCRdb, limited to in-frame sequences with V and J called. Missing clones are a known gap in these copies; in checked studies unresolved V genes cover under half, and the rest lacks a known reason. D and trimming come from the DNA, and the V and J calls and clone size come from that table. The sample table holds about 100,000 clones, of which about 89% were seen once. About 6.6% of the sample is held by the ten biggest clonotypes.

The sequencing here drew on peripheral blood, taken on day 0 of AZD1222 vaccination. The chain links TRBV6-5 with TRBJ2-7; matching of 7 bases hints at TRBD2 as the D gene. This TCR derives from an adult in good health. The CDR3 region reads CASSWGGAGYEQYF. Read as DNA, the sequence is TGTGCCAGCAGTTGGGGGGGCGCTGGGTACGAGCAGTACTTC.